This T cell receptor (beta chain) was recovered during a study of blood T cell repertoires in COVID-19. Overall study: The study drew acute and convalescent COVID-19 samples from the United States, Italy and Spain. Sources were T cells, B-cell-depleted T cells, or PBMCs; the material itself was cDNA or gDNA.

The authors' processing: Estimates of nucleated cell counts were drawn from the amplification of reference gene primers. Clones were read by immunoSEQ multiplex PCR, and TCRdb kept only the in-frame ones, dropping some. That table gives V, J and clone size, and the DNA gave D and trimming. Here the sample spans 35,000 to 45,000 clones, roughly 78% being singletons. The CDR3 totals 17 residues. Germline values: CDR1 SGHTA, CDR2 FQGNSA. After removal of 5 bases from V and 3 bases from J, the junction contained 13 bases not matched to a gene. The chain recombines TRBV7-2 with TRBJ2-7; 10 bases align to TRBD2. Sequencing input: peripheral blood. The source of this sequence is a man between 60 and 70 years old with acute or convalescent COVID-19. CDR3 amino acids: CASSLRTSGMFGYEQYF. The DNA of the CDR3 is TGTGCCAGCAGCCTCCGGACTAGCGGAATGTTCGGCTACGAGCAGTACTTC.